Below, 14 T cell receptor beta chains from the same sample are listed, as sequenced in a study of T cells after yellow fever vaccination. TCRdb ran MiXCR on the 5' RACE reads and lists one entry per CDR3 protein. Of approximately 160,000 distinct CDR3 sequences in the sample, roughly 8.8% were seen once. The material sequenced was CD8+ T cells sorted from PBMCs, taken 45 days after the yellow fever booster vaccination. The receptors stem from a man aged 18-30 years who received the YFV17D yellow fever vaccine.

This clonotype was seen a handful of times. The chain recombines TRBV20-1 with TRBJ1-5; 7 bases match TRBD1. Germline lookup yields CDR1 DFQATT and CDR2 SNEGSKA (reference sequence). J was trimmed by 5 bases and V by 0 bases; bases with no gene match: 10. The CDR3 contains 16 residues. The CDR3 DNA reads TGCAGTGCTAGAGACAAGACAGGGTCCATGTATCAGCCCCAGCATTTT. It codes for CSARDKTGSMYQPQHF.

This chain joins TRBV10-3 and TRBJ1-1; D is unclear. Germline loops: CDR1 ENHRY, CDR2 SYGVKD. The V end was cut by 0 bases, the J end by 2 bases, with 10 bases between. The CDR3 length is 15 residues. Here the CDR3 reads CAISESGAVNTEAFF. Written as DNA, the CDR3 is TGTGCCATCAGTGAGTCCGGCGCGGTCAACACTGAAGCTTTCTTT.

This clonotype was found many times. This chain links TRBV10-2 with TRBJ2-7; no clear D. CDR3 size: 11 residues. The germline V gene encodes CDR1 WSHSY and CDR2 SAAADI. Trimming cost V 3 bases and J 3 bases, with 3 bases left between them. CDR3 sequence reads: CASSEGYEQYF. In nucleotides, the CDR3 is TGCGCCAGCAGTGAAGGCTACGAGCAGTACTTC.

This clonotype was observed a few times. The chain is built from TRBV3-1 and TRBJ1-6, with D unresolved. V shed 0 bases and J shed 7 bases, with 10 bases lying between them. This CDR3 comprises 15 residues. Germline V gives CDR1 LGHDT, CDR2 YNNKEL (reference sequence). CDR3 DNA: TGTGCCAGCAGCCAAGATCATCCGGGGAATTCACCCCTCCACTTT. Translating gives CASSQDHPGNSPLHF.

The sample holds many counts of this clonotype. This chain uses TRBV7-2 with TRBJ2-1; 7 bases map to TRBD2. V shed 1 base, J shed 9 bases, and the junction held 6 bases outside the gene matches. The germline gives CDR1 SGHTA, CDR2 FQGNSA. The CDR3 sequence is 14 residues long. CDR3 in DNA: TGTGCCAGCAGCTTAGGCGGGGGTCTTGTTGAGCAGTTCTTC. It codes for CASSLGGGLVEQFF.

In this sample, this clonotype turned up a few times. This chain connects TRBV6-5 to TRBJ2-2; possibly TRBD1 for D (5 bases). V lost 2 bases, J lost 0 bases, and 7 bases lay in between. The CDR3 is made up of 15 amino acids. Germline assignment: CDR1 MNHEY and CDR2 SVGAGI. This CDR3 reads CASSYGAANTGELFF. CDR3 sequence (DNA): TGTGCCAGCAGTTACGGGGCAGCGAACACCGGGGAGCTGTTTTTT.

This clonotype was picked up a small number of times. The chain combines TRBV15 with TRBJ2-7; D is unclear. CDR3 length equals 13 residues. The V end lost 4 bases, the J end lost 0 bases, and 7 bases lay between the germline ends. Germline loops: CDR1 LNHNV, CDR2 YYDKDF (reference sequence). The CDR3 sequence is CATSIANSYEQYV. In nucleotides, the CDR3 is TGTGCCACCAGCATCGCTAACTCCTACGAGCAGTACGTC.

This clonotype was observed a few times. V is TRBV19 and J is TRBJ2-4, with 7 bases that match TRBD1. The CDR3 extends over 16 amino acids. The V gene end was trimmed by 5 bases and the J gene end by 1 base; junction bases not matched to a gene: 8. CDR1 is LNHDA, CDR2 SQIVND, per germline (reference sequence). In DNA form, the CDR3 reads TGTGCCAGTAGTCCCCACAGGGGAATGGCCAAAAACATTCAGTACTTC. Its translation: CASSPHRGMAKNIQYF.

The rearrangement joins TRBV27 to TRBJ1-1; 7 bases match TRBD1. With V trimmed by 6 bases and J by 7 bases, 8 bases remained unmatched. The length of the CDR3 is 13 residues. CDR1 and CDR2 (germline): MNHEY, SMNVEV (reference sequence). CDR3 nucleotide sequence: TGTGCCAGCAGAAAAACAGGGGCGGATGAAGCTTTCTTT. It codes for CASRKTGADEAFF.

In its sample, this clonotype was seen a few times. The V and J genes are TRBV4-1 and TRBJ1-1; D is uncertain. The germline V gene encodes CDR1 MGHRA and CDR2 YSYEKL. The CDR3 has 13 amino acids. Trimming stripped 2 bases from V and 3 bases from J, with 7 bases between. CDR3 bases: TGCGCCAGCAGCCAAACAGAAGACACTGAAGCTTTCTTT. Translated, it gives CASSQTEDTEAFF.

This clonotype has only a few counts. This chain links TRBV10-3 with TRBJ2-3, with TRBD1 matching over 8 bases. This CDR3 is 15 amino acids long. The V gene's germline CDR1 is ENHRY and CDR2 SYGVKD. V was pared by 3 bases and J by 4 bases, with 6 bases of the junction left unmatched. CDR3 protein: CAISERTGSSDTQYF. CDR3 nucleotide sequence: TGTGCCATCAGTGAAAGGACAGGGTCGTCAGATACGCAGTATTTT.

Ten or more counts support this clonotype. The chain links TRBV29-1 to TRBJ2-3, with 9 bases fitting TRBD1. Per the germline V gene, CDR1 is SQVTM and CDR2 is ANQGSEA. The CDR3 length is 14 residues. Losses at the gene ends were 1 base for V and 4 bases for J; bases not matched to a gene: 3. CDR3 protein: CSVEGDRAADTQYF. DNA for the CDR3: TGCAGCGTTGAAGGGGACAGGGCGGCAGATACGCAGTATTTT.

The genes are TRBV11-2 and TRBJ1-1; 10 bases map to TRBD1. The germline CDR1 and CDR2 sequences are SGHAT and FQNNGV. The CDR3 extends over 19 amino acids. V was pared by 5 bases and J by 5 bases, with 20 bases of the junction left unmatched. DNA of the CDR3: TGTGCCAGCAGCCCCCGGGACAGGGGTAGAGTTTTATCGGGGACTGAAGCTTTCTTT. The encoded protein is CASSPRDRGRVLSGTEAFF. The whole variable domain, remainder taken from reference TRBV11-2 and TRBJ1-1, is EAGVAQSPRYKIIEKRQSVAFWCNPISGHATLYWYQQILGQGPKLLIQFQNNGVVDDSQLPKDRFSAERLKGVDSTLKIQPAKLEDSAVYLCASSPRDRGRVLSGTEAFFGQGTRLTVV.

The chain couples TRBV19 to TRBJ2-7; tentative D call: TRBD2 (6 bases). This CDR3 contains 15 residues. Deletions cut 1 base from V and 1 base from J, with 11 bases between. Germline-derived CDR1 and CDR2 are LNHDA and SQIVND (reference sequence). CDR3 bases: TGTGCCAGTAGTATAGTTTGGGGGGTATCCTACGAGCAGTACGTC. Its protein product is CASSIVWGVSYEQYV.